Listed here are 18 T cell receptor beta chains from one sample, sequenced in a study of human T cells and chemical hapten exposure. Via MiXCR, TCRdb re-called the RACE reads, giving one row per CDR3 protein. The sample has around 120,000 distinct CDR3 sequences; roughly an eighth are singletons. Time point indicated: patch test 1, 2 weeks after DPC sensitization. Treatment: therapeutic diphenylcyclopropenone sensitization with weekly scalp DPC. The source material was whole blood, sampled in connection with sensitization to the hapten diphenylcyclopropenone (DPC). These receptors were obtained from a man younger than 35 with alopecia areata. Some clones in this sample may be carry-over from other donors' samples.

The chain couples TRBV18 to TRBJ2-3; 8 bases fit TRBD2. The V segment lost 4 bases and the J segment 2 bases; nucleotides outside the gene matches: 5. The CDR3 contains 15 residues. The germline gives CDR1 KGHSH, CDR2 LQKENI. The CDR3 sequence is CASSRSGADTDTQYF. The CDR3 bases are TGTGCCAGCTCACGTAGCGGGGCGGACACAGATACGCAGTATTTT.

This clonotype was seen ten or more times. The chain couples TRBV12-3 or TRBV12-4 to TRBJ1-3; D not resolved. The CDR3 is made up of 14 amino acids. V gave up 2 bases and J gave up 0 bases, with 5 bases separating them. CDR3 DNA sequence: TGTGCCAGCAGTTTATGGAGCTCTGGAAACACCATATATTTT. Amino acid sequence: CASSLWSSGNTIYF.

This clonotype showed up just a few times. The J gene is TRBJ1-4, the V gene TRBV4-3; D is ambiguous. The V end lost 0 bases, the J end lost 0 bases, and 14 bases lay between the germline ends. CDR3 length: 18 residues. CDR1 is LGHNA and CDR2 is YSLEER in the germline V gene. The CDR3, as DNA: TGCGCCAGCAGCCAAGATGGGGATGGATTTGCAACTAATGAAAAACTGTTTTTT. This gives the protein CASSQDGDGFATNEKLFF.

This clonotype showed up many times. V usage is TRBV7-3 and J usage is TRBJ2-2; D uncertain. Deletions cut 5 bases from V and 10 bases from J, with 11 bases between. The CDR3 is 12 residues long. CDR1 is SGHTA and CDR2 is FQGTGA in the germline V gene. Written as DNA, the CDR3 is TGTGCCAGCAGCCTCGAAGAGGAGGAGCTGTTTTTT. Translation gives CASSLEEEELFF. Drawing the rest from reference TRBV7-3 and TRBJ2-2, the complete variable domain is GAGVSQTPSNKVTEKGKYVELRCDPISGHTALYWYRQSLGQGPEFLIYFQGTGAADDSGLPNDRFFAVRPEGSVSTLKIQRTERGDSAVYLCASSLEEEELFFGEGSRLTVL.

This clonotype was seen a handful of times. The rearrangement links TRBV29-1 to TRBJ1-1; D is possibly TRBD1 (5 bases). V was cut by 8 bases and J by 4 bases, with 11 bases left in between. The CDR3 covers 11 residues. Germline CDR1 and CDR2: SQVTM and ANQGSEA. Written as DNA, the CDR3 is TGCAGCCCTGGGGGGGGCACTGAAGCTTTCTTT. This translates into CSPGGGTEAFF.

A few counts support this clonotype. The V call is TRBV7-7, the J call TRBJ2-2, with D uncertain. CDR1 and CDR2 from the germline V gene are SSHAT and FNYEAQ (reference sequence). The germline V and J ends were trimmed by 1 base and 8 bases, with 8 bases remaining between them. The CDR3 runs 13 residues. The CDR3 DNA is TGTGCCAGCAGCTTAGACAATGAGGGGGAGCTGTTTTTT. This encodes CASSLDNEGELFF.

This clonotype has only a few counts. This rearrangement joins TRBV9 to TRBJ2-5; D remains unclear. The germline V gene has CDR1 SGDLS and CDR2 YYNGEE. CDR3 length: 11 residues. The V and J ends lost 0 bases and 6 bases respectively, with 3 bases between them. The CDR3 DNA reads TGTGCCAGCAGCGTAGATAAGACCCAGTACTTC. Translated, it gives CASSVDKTQYF.

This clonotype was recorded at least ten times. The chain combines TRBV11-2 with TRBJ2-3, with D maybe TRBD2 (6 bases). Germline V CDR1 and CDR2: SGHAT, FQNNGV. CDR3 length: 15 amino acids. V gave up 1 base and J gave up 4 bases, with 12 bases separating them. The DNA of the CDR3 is TGTGCCAGCAGCTTAGTAGGGACTTTCGCAGATACGCAGTATTTT. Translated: CASSLVGTFADTQYF.

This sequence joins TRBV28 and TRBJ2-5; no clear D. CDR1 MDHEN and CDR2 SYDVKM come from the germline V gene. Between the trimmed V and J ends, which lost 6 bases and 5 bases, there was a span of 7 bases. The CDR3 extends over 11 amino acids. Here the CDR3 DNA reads TGTGCCAGCAGATGGCTGGAGACCCAGTACTTC. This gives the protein CASRWLETQYF. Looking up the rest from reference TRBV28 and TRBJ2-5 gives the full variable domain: DVKVTQSSRYLVKRTGEKVFLECVQDMDHENMFWYRQDPGLGLRLIYFSYDVKMKEKGDIPEGYSVSREKKERFSLILESASTNQTSMYLCASRWLETQYFGPGTRLLVL.

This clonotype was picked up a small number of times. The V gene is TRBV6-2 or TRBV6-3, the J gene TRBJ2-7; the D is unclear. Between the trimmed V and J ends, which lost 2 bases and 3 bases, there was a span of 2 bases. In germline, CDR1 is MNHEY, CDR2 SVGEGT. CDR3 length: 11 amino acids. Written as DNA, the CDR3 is TGTGCCAGCAGTTACGTCTACGAGCAGTACTTC. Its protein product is CASSYVYEQYF.

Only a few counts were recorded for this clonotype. The CDR3 region has the DNA TGTGCCAGCCGACTAGCGGGGGGGCGAGAGACCCAGTACTTC. Its protein is CASRLAGGRETQYF. The rearrangement links TRBV6-1 to TRBJ2-5, with 14 bases identical to TRBD2. The CDR3 runs 14 residues. V shed 8 bases, J shed 4 bases, and the junction held 3 bases outside the gene matches. CDR1 and CDR2 (germline): MNHNS, SASEGT.

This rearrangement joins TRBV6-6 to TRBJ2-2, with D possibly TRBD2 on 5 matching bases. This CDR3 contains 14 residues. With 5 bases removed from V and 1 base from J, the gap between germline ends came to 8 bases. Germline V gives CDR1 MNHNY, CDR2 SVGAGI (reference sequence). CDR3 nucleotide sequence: TGTGCCAGCAGTCTAGGGAGGAACACCGGGGAGCTGTTTTTT. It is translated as CASSLGRNTGELFF.

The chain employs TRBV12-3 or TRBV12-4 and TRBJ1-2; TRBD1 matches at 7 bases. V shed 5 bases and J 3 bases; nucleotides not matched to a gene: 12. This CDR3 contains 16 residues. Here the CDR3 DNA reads TGTGCCAGCAGTATTCCCGGGGACAGATTAGACTATGGCTACACCTTC. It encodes CASSIPGDRLDYGYTF.

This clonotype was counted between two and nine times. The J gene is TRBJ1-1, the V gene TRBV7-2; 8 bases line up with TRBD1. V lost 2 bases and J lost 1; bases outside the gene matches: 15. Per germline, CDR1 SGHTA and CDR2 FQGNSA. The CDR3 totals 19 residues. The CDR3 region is CASSLRPGSLGQENTEAFF. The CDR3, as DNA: TGTGCCAGCAGCTTACGTCCGGGGTCTTTGGGACAGGAGAACACTGAAGCTTTCTTT.

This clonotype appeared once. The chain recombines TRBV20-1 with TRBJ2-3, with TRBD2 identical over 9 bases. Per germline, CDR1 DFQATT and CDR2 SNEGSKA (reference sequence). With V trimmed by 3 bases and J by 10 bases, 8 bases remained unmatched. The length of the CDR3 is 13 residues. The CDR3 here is CSASGLAGFPQYF. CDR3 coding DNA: TGCAGTGCTAGTGGCCTAGCGGGGTTCCCGCAGTATTTT.

CDR3 coding DNA: TGTGCCAGCAGCTTGAAGAATGAAGCTTTCTTT. It is translated as CASSLKNEAFF. The chain employs TRBV7-9 and TRBJ1-1; no firm D call. Trimming stripped 3 bases from V and 7 bases from J, with 6 bases between. CDR3 length: 11 amino acids. The germline V gene encodes CDR1 SEHNR and CDR2 FQNEAQ (reference sequence).

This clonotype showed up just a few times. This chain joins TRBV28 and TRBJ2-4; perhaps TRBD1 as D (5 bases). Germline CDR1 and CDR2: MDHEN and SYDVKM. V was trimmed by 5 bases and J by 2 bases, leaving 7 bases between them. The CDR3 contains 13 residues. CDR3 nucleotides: TGTGCCAGCAGTGGGGCAACCAAAAACATTCAGTACTTC. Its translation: CASSGATKNIQYF.

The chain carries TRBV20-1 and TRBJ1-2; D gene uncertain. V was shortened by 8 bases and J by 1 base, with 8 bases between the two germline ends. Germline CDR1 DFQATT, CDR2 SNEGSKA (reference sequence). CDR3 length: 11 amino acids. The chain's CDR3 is CSLRYNYGYTF. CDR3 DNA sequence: TGCAGTCTTCGATATAACTATGGCTACACCTTC.